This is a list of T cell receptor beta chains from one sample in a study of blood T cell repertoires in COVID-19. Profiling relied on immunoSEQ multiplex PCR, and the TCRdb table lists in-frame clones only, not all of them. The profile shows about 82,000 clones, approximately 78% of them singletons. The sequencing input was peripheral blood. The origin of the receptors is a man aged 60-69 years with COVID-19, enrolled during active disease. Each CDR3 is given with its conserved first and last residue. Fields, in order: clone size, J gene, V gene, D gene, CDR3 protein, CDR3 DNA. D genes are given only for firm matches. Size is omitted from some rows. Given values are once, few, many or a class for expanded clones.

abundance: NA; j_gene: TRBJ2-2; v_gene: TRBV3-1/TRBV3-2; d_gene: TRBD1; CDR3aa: CASSQVRKGATGELFF; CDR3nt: TGTGCCAGCAGCCAAGTACGGAAGGGGGCTACCGGGGAGCTGTTTTTT
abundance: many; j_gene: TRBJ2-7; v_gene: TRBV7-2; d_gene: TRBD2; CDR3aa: CASSLKVSGGTSYEQYF; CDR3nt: TGTGCCAGCAGCTTAAAAGTTAGCGGGGGAACCTCCTACGAGCAGTACTTC
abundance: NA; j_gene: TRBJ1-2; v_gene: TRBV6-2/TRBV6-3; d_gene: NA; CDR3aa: CASSYGNRLNGYTF; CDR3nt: TGTGCCAGCAGTTACGGGAACAGGCTAAATGGCTACACCTTC
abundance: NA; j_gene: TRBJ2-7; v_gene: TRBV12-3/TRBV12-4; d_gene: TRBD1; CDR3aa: CASSLGSGTGLYF; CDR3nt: TGTGCCAGCAGTTTAGGTTCCGGGACAGGCCTTTACTTC
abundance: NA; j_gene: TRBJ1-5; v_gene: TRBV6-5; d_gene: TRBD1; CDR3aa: CASSYSLDRGIQHF; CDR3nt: TGTGCCAGCAGTTACTCGCTGGACAGGGGTATCCAGCATTTT
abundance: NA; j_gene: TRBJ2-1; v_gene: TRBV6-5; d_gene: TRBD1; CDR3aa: CASSSTGGGFLNEQFF; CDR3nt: TGTGCCAGCAGTTCGACAGGGGGAGGTTTCCTGAATGAGCAGTTCTTC
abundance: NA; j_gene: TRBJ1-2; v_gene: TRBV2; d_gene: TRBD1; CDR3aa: CASSGGGTNYGYTF; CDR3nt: TGTGCCAGCAGTGGAGGGGGCACAAACTATGGCTACACCTTC
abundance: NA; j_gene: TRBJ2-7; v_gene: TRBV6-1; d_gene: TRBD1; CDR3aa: CASSEARGQGPYEQYF; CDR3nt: TGTGCCAGCAGTGAAGCGAGGGGACAGGGCCCCTACGAGCAGTACTTC
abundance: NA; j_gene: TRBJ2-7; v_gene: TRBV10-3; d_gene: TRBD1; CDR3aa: CAISDSRKGGDSYEQYF; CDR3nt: TGTGCCATCAGTGATAGTAGGAAAGGGGGCGACTCCTACGAGCAGTACTTC
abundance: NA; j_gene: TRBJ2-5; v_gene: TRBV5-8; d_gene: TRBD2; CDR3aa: CASSLEERGGGETQYF; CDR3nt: TGTGCCAGCAGCTTGGAGGAGCGGGGGGGAGGAGAGACCCAGTACTTC
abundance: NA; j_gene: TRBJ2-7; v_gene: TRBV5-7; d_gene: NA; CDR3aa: CASSAPWGQMGYTYEQYF; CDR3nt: TGTGCCAGCAGCGCTCCATGGGGACAAATGGGATATACCTACGAGCAGTACTTC
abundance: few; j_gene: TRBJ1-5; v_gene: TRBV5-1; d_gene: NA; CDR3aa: CASSPAGDQPQHF; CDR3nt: TGCGCCAGCAGCCCTGCGGGAGATCAGCCCCAGCATTTT
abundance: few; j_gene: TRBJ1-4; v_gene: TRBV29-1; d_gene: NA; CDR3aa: CSVGDSGWGEKLFF; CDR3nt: TGCAGCGTTGGGGACTCCGGTTGGGGTGAAAAACTGTTTTTT
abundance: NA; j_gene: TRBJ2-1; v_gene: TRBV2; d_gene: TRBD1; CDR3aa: CASSSGQGSDNEQFF; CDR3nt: TGTGCCAGCAGTTCGGGACAGGGGTCCGACAATGAGCAGTTCTTC
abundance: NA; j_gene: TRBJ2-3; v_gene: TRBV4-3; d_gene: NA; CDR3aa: CASSQENGLTDTQYF; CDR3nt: TGCGCCAGCAGCCAAGAAAACGGACTCACAGATACGCAGTATTTT
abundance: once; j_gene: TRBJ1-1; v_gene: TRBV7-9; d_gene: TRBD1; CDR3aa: CASSLPAGGPEAFF; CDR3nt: TGTGCCAGCAGCTTACCGGCAGGGGGCCCTGAAGCTTTCTTT
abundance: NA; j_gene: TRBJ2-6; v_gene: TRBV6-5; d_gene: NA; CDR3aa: CASSPPSGGANVLTF; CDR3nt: TGTGCCAGCAGTCCGCCCTCGGGAGGGGCCAACGTCCTGACTTTC
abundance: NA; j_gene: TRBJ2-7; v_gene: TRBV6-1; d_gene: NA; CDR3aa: CASSEWLTSYEQYF; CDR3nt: TGTGCCAGCAGTGAATGGCTCACCTCCTACGAGCAGTACTTC
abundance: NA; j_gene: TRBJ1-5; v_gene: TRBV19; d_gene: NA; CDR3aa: CASNPWTVANQPQHF; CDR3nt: TGTGCCAGCAACCCTTGGACAGTGGCGAATCAGCCCCAGCATTTT
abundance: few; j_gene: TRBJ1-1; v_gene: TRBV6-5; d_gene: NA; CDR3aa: CASSDRNTEAFF; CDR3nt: TGTGCCAGCAGCGACAGGAACACTGAAGCTTTCTTT
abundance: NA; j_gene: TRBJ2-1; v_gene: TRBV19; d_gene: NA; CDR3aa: CASSIGGRSSYNEQFF; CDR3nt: TGTGCCAGTAGTATTGGCGGAAGGAGCTCCTACAATGAGCAGTTCTTC
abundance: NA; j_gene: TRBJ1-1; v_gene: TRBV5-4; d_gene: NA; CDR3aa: CASSLTYSTEAFF; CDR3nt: TGTGCCAGCAGCTTGACCTACTCCACTGAAGCTTTCTTT
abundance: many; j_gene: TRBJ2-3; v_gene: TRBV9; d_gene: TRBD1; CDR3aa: CASSAETGRYTDTQYF; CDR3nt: TGTGCCAGCAGCGCGGAGACAGGGCGCTACACAGATACGCAGTATTTT
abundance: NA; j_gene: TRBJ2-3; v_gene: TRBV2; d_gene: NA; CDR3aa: CASSGRLDTQYF; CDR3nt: TGTGCCAGCAGTGGGCGGCTCGATACGCAGTATTTT
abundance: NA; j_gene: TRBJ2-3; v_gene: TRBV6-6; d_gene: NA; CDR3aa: CSVGVSTDTQYF; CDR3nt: TGTTCCGTAGGAGTTAGCACAGATACGCAGTATTTT
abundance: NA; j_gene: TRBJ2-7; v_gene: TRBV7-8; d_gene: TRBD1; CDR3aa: CASSLETGGPYEQYF; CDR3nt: TGTGCCAGCAGCTTAGAGACAGGGGGCCCCTACGAGCAGTACTTC
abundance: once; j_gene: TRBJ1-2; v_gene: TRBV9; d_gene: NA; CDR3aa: CASSVENVRLGGYTF; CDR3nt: TGTGCCAGCAGCGTAGAAAATGTGAGGCTTGGTGGCTACACCTTC
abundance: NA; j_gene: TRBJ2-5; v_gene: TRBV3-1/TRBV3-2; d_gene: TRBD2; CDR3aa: CASSQDRGGGAVETQYF; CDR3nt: TGTGCCAGCAGCCAAGATCGGGGCGGGGGGGCCGTGGAGACCCAGTACTTC
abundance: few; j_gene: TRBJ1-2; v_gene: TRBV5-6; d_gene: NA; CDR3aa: CASSPGGPYYANYGYTF; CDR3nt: TGTGCCAGCAGCCCCGGGGGACCGTACTATGCTAACTATGGCTACACCTTC
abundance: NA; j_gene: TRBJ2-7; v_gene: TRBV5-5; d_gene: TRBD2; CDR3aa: CASSLVGGTSVVEQYF; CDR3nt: TGTGCCAGCAGCTTGGTCGGGGGGACTAGCGTTGTGGAGCAGTACTTC
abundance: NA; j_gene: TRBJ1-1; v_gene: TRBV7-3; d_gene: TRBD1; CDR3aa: CASSLSLTGMAFF; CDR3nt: TGTGCCAGCAGCTTATCTCTGACAGGGATGGCTTTCTTT
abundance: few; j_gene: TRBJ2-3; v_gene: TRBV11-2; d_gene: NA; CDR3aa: CASSLGSAQTYSTDTQYF; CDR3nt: TGTGCCAGCAGCTTAGGGTCAGCACAGACATATAGCACAGATACGCAGTATTTT
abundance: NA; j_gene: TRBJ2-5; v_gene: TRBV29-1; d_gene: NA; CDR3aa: CSVELVQETQYF; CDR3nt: TGCAGCGTTGAGCTAGTCCAAGAGACCCAGTACTTC
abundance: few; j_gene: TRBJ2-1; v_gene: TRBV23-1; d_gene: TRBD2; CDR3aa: CASSQSEDPSGRVGNEQFF; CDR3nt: TGCGCCAGCAGTCAATCAGAGGATCCAAGCGGGAGGGTCGGCAATGAGCAGTTCTTC
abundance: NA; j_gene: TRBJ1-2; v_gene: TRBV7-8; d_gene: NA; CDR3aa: CASSLQGFGGGYTF; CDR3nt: TGTGCCAGCAGCCTACAGGGTTTCGGCGGTGGCTACACCTTC
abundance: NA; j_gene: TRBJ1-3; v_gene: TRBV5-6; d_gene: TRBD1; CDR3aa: CASSKTGEQGSGNTIYF; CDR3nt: TGTGCCAGCAGCAAGACCGGCGAACAGGGGTCCGGAAACACCATATATTTT
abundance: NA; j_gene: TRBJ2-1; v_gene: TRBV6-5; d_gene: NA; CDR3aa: CASSYSSYGEQFF; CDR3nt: TGTGCCAGCAGTTACTCGTCCTACGGTGAGCAGTTCTTC
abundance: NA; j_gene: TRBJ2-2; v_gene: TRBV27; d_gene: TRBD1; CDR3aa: CASRRQGRNTGELFF; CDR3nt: TGTGCCAGCAGACGACAGGGGAGGAACACCGGGGAGCTGTTTTTT
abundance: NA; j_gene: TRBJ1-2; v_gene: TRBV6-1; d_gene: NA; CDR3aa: CASSEVMAYGYTF; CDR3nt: TGTGCCAGCAGTGAAGTTATGGCCTATGGCTACACCTTC